The 19 T cell receptor beta chains listed next were all sequenced from one sample in a study of blood T cells in healthy people across ages. A second PCR, run for about 6 to 11 cycles, used a sample-barcoded 5' primer plus a J-beta primer mix. TCRdb called the 5' RACE reads again in MiXCR, with one record for every CDR3 protein. This table holds about 1.7 million distinct CDR3 sequences, 28% found once. Material for sequencing was blood. The receptors stem from a woman in her twenties or thirties in good health.

Comment on this clonotype: The junction shows a germline mismatch at one end, possibly a read error. The J gene is TRBJ1-3, the V gene TRBV5-6; D possibly corresponds to TRBD1 (6 bases). The length of the CDR3 is 18 residues. Per the germline V gene, CDR1 is SGHDT and CDR2 is YYEEEE. The DNA of the CDR3 is TGTGCCAGCAGCTACCGTCACAGGGAGATGGTCTCTGGATACACCATATATTTT. Protein sequence: CASSYRHREMVSGYTIYF.

This clonotype was counted only a few times. The rearrangement links TRBV11-2 to TRBJ2-1; 7 nucleotides line up with TRBD2. This CDR3 has 17 residues. Germline loops: CDR1 SGHAT, CDR2 FQNNGV. J was trimmed by 6 bases and V by 0 bases; bases with no gene match: 11. The CDR3 DNA sequence: TGTGCCAGCAGCTTAGAGGGTCGGACTAGAAGAGGCAATGAGCAGTTCTTC. Amino acid sequence: CASSLEGRTRRGNEQFF.

This clonotype was seen a few times. V is TRBV20-1 and J is TRBJ1-2, with 7 nucleotides matching TRBD1. V lost 2 bases to trimming and J lost 8 bases; unmatched junction nucleotides: 2. Germline V lookup: CDR1 DFQATT, CDR2 SNEGSKA (reference sequence). The CDR3 covers 11 residues. The DNA of the CDR3 is TGCAGTGCTAGACAGGGGGAAGGCTACACCTTC. Its translation is CSARQGEGYTF.

Details on this clonotype: A much larger clone lies one base from this, so it may be a read error. V and J are TRBV5-5 and TRBJ2-6; the D gene could be TRBD1 or TRBD2 (5 bases each). Germline values: CDR1 SGHKS, CDR2 YYEKEE (reference sequence). The CDR3 is made up of 15 amino acids. CDR3 sequence reads: CASSLEDSGASVLTF. CDR3 nucleotide sequence: TGTGCCAGCAGCTTGGAGGACTCTGGGGCCAGCGTCCTGACTTTC.

This clonotype occurred a few times. The rearrangement links TRBV4-3 to TRBJ2-7; no clear D gene. This CDR3 has 14 residues. The V end was cut by 1 base, the J end by 2 bases, with 9 bases between. From germline, CDR1 is LGHNA and CDR2 YSLEER. DNA for the CDR3: TGCGCCAGCAGCCAAGCGGCCACGACCTACGAGCAGTACTTC. Translation gives CASSQAATTYEQYF.

This clonotype was recorded at least ten times. The rearrangement joins TRBV6-5 to TRBJ2-7; unclear D gene. The germline V and J ends were trimmed by 0 bases and 5 bases, with 11 bases remaining between them. Germline V gives CDR1 MNHEY, CDR2 SVGAGI. CDR3 size: 14 residues. In DNA form, the CDR3 reads TGTGCCAGCAGTTACTCCCGCCAGGTCGACGAGCAGTACTTC. Its translation is CASSYSRQVDEQYF.

This chain uses TRBV20-1 with TRBJ1-1; 8 bases agree with TRBD1. Germline CDR1 and CDR2: DFQATT and SNEGSKA (reference sequence). V lost 3 bases, J lost 0 bases, and 3 bases stayed unmatched. There are 14 residues in the CDR3. The CDR3 sequence: CSARTGALNTEAFF. The CDR3 nucleotides read TGCAGTGCTAGGACAGGGGCTCTGAACACTGAAGCTTTCTTT.

The CDR3 sequence: CASSVGSRSGNTIYF. The CDR3 DNA reads as TGTGCCAGCAGCGTAGGGTCGCGCTCTGGAAACACCATATATTTT. V usage is TRBV9 and J usage is TRBJ1-3, with D unclear. This CDR3 comprises 15 residues. Trimming pared 0 bases from V and 0 bases from J, leaving 7 bases between. Germline V CDR1 and CDR2: SGDLS, YYNGEE. The full variable domain, in which reference TRBV9 and TRBJ1-3 provide the parts outside the CDR3, is DSGVTQTPKHLITATGQRVTLRCSPRSGDLSVYWYQQSLDQGLQFLIQYYNGEERAKGNILERFSAQQFPDLHSELNLSSLELGDSALYFCASSVGSRSGNTIYFGEGSWLTVV.

This clonotype was observed a handful of times. Compared with germline, one end of the junction differs, possibly owing to a read error. The gene calls are TRBV7-8 and TRBJ1-1, with D hard to call. CDR3 size: 13 residues. Germline values: CDR1 SGHVS, CDR2 FQNEAQ. CDR3 residues: CAISFTADTEAFF. For the CDR3, the DNA is TGTGCCATCAGCTTCACAGCGGACACTGAAGCTTTCTTT.

The V and J genes are TRBV7-9 and TRBJ2-1; no reliable D call. CDR3 length: 14 amino acids. With 2 bases removed from V and 7 bases from J, the gap between germline ends came to 12 bases. CDR1 SEHNR and CDR2 FQNEAQ come from the germline V gene (reference sequence). The CDR3: CASSLNDDRNEQFF. DNA for the CDR3: TGTGCCAGCAGCTTAAATGACGATAGGAATGAGCAGTTCTTC.

The chain couples TRBV29-1 to TRBJ1-4, with D perhaps matching TRBD1 (5 bases). V lost 8 bases, J lost 0 bases, and 13 bases lay in between. CDR3 length equals 14 residues. From germline, CDR1 is SQVTM and CDR2 ANQGSEA. CDR3 residues: CSIGKGATNEKLFF. CDR3 in DNA: TGCAGCATTGGGAAAGGGGCAACTAATGAAAAACTGTTTTTT.

This clonotype turned up a few times. V and J are TRBV12-3 or TRBV12-4 and TRBJ1-4; D is undetermined. The germline V and J ends were trimmed by 6 bases and 5 bases, with 16 bases remaining between them. This CDR3 region has 15 residues. CDR3 amino acids: CASSPNPLPNEKLFF. In DNA form, the CDR3 reads TGTGCCAGCAGCCCGAATCCCTTGCCCAATGAAAAACTGTTTTTT.

This clonotype was found many times. The chain has TRBV4-2 and TRBJ2-7, with unresolved D. The CDR3 is 16 amino acids. The V and J ends lost 0 bases and 0 bases respectively, with 12 bases between them. Germline lookup yields CDR1 LGHNA and CDR2 YNFKEQ. The CDR3 nucleotides read TGTGCCAGCAGCCAAGAACTCAGCCGGATCTCCTACGAGCAGTACTTC. Translated: CASSQELSRISYEQYF.

This clonotype was observed a handful of times. The chain links TRBV6-2 or TRBV6-3 to TRBJ2-7; D may be TRBD2 (5 bases). The CDR3 contains 13 residues. V was shortened by 11 bases and J by 4 bases, with 18 bases between the two germline ends. CDR1 MNHEY and CDR2 SVGEGT come from the germline V gene. The CDR3 region has the DNA TGTGCCGGCACCCCGAGGGAAATTTACGAGCAGTACTTC. This translates into CAGTPREIYEQYF.

As concerns this clonotype: At one boundary the junction diverges from the germline segment, which might be a read error. The J gene is TRBJ1-1, the V gene TRBV14; possibly TRBD1 for D (5 bases). The length of the CDR3 is 15 residues. Germline V gene sequence: CDR1 SGHDN, CDR2 FVKESK. In DNA, the CDR3 is TGTGCCAGCAACCAACGGGGGAGGGCGAACGCTGAAGCTTTCTTT. Encoded protein: CASNQRGRANAEAFF.

The V and J genes are TRBV3-1 and TRBJ2-1; 7 bases fit TRBD2. The CDR3 totals 14 residues. Germline V gene data show CDR1 as LGHDT and CDR2 as YNNKEL (reference sequence). The V and J ends lost 4 bases and 3 bases, in that order; junction bases with no gene match: 3. The CDR3: CASSPREVYNEQFF. For the CDR3, the DNA is TGTGCCAGCAGCCCCCGGGAGGTCTACAATGAGCAGTTCTTC.

The J gene is TRBJ2-7, the V gene TRBV7-2, with D maybe TRBD1 (5 bases). Per germline, CDR1 SGHTA and CDR2 FQGNSA. The V end lost 4 bases, the J end lost 12 bases, and 19 bases lay between the germline ends. The CDR3 has 13 amino acids. The CDR3 loop reads CASSSYRQSVLYF. CDR3 sequence (DNA): TGTGCCAGCAGCTCCTATCGACAGAGTGTCCTGTACTTC.

This clonotype was seen repeatedly, ten times or more. The rearrangement joins TRBV10-2 to TRBJ2-5; no clear D. V lost 6 bases to trimming and J lost 0 bases, with 8 bases between them. CDR1 WSHSY and CDR2 SAAADI come from the germline V gene. The CDR3 has 13 amino acids. The CDR3 sequence: CASRHQYQETQYF. CDR3 DNA: TGCGCCAGCAGACACCAGTACCAAGAGACCCAGTACTTC.

This clonotype turned up a few times. This CDR3 reads CASSLTGVREETQYF. The DNA for the CDR3 is TGTGCCAGCAGCTTGACAGGGGTGAGGGAAGAGACCCAGTACTTC. The genes are TRBV7-9 and TRBJ2-5, with 8 bases matching TRBD1. Looked up from germline, CDR1 is SEHNR and CDR2 is FQNEAQ (reference sequence). V shed 3 bases and J 3 bases; nucleotides not matched to a gene: 6. The CDR3 has 15 residues.